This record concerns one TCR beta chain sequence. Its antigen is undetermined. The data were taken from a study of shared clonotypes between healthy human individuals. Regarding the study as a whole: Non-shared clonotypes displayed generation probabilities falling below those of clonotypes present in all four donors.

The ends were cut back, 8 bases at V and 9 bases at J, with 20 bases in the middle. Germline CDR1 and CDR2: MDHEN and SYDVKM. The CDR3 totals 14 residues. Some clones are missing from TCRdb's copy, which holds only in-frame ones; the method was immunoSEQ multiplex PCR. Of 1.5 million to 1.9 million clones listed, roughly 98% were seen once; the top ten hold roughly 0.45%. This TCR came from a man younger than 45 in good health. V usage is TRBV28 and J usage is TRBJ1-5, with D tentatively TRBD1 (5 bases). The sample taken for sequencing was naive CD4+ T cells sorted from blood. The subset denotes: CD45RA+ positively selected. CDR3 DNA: TGTGCCAGCGGGGACCCGGGACGGGGGACGCCCCAGCATTTT. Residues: CASGDPGRGTPQHF.